This T cell receptor beta chain was captured in a study of shared clonotypes between healthy human individuals (dated by TCRdb to about 2020). Regarding the research as a whole: A couple of women and three men aged 18 to 49 years were included in the cohort. Per donor, three plates each were used for CD4 naive and CD4 memory, two for CD8 naive, and one for CD8 memory. To estimate repertoire size and how much clonotypes are shared between individuals, the study performed deep sequencing of blood TCR repertoires from a handful of healthy adults. To increase sequencing depth and limit assay-specific biases, different laboratories used diverse techniques to prepare libraries and sequence TCR repertoires. Per donor, leukapheresis produced somewhere between about 0.9 and 10 billion PBMCs.

Paper-wide results and their limitations: Even with the large sequencing depth, rarefaction of the sorted-subset datasets indicated that sequencing was incomplete. Naive subsets generally had larger estimated clonotype richness than memory subsets. Pairwise subsampling indicated that sequencing depth was expected to affect the degree of clonotype sharing among donors. Only blood was sampled, and tissue TCR repertoires likely differ from those in blood. The small number of donors limited the genetic and exposure-history diversity represented. Sharing across a handful of donors was observed for approximately 4.6% of naive CD4, 3% to 3.5% of naive CD8, 2.3% of memory CD4, and about 0.4% of memory CD8 clonotypes. Compared with non-shared clonotypes, clonotypes shared by all four sorted-subset donors had higher generation probabilities.

For the CD8 naive samples, CD45RO-negative cells were positively selected for CCR7, yielding a CD45RA+CCR7+ population from which TemRA cells were excluded. Healthy HIV-negative adults with no recently reported acute infections or vaccinations were included as donors. Only Caucasian adults living in Nashville, Tennessee, USA were represented among the donors. After blood collection by leukapheresis, PBMCs were isolated using Ficoll-Histopaque density gradient centrifugation and then cryopreserved in the vapor phase of liquid nitrogen. Purity and quantity of every magnetically sorted T cell population were checked by analytical flow cytometry. Each sorted fraction had its genomic DNA isolated and then quantified by UV absorbance on a Nanodrop 2000c. Using the deep immunoSEQ assay, multiplex PCR amplified TCR CDR3 regions from genomic DNA. Extracted genomic DNA from each cell subset was distributed evenly across all wells of several immunoSEQ 96-well plates, and each plate was treated as a replicate. For sorted subsets, 200 to 250 ng of genomic DNA, equivalent to around 30,000 T cell genomes, went into each replicate PCR. Purified libraries were quantified with a Qubit 3.0 fluorometer, sized on a Bioanalyzer 2100, and re-quantified with the KAPA Library Quantification kit. A separate single-read 150-cycle Illumina NextSeq 550 flow cell was used to sequence each immunoSEQ 96-well plate. The study's processing was this. Because the immunoSEQ output included only junctional sequences and no quality scores, the filtering could not be the same as the filtering used for full-length reads. To assign V/J genes and CDR3, sequences were annotated using PyIR, a Python wrapper for IgBLAST v1.9, with IMGT germline references. Any read was removed if the V/J assignment was weak (E-value above 1e-6), the CDR3 was missing, or the read contained stop codons, out-of-frame junctions, or ambiguous translated residues. V3J clonotypes were defined by identical inferred V gene, J gene, and CDR3 amino acid sequence. To compute the percentage overlap between repertoires, the number of shared unique clonotypes was divided by the size of the smaller repertoire. Richness of each repertoire was evaluated using RTK rarefaction, the Chao1 estimator, and Recon v2.1 estimates of unobserved clonotypes. For all TCRbeta clonotypes obtained by the gDNA method from a handful of donors, generation probabilities were computed with OLGA. TCRdb limited this immuneACCESS table to in-frame rearrangements with V and J called. A share of clones is missing; checked studies link under half to unresolved V genes, and the rest is unexplained. Clone size and V and J calls were adopted from that table, with D and trimming inferred from the DNA. For this sample there are fewer than 1 million clones; roughly 96% appear just once. Clones ranked in the top ten supply about 0.21% of the sample.

Remarks on this clone: Its antigen is currently not known. Base-call qualities are not available, and no considerably larger clone is one nucleotide away.

From the cysteine through the phenylalanine, the CDR3 covers 15 amino acids. Of all the DNA, just the CDR3 is kept, 45 bases in frame from base 1. Trimming removed 3 bases from V and 7 bases from J; the gene matches leave 13 bases unexplained. CDR1 is given as SGHNT and CDR2 as YYREEE, both from the germline V gene (reference sequence). The V and J genes are TRBV5-4 and TRBJ2-7; 7 bases in the middle match TRBD2. The sequencing input was naive CD8+ T cells sorted from blood. The intended sense of this specimen's cell subset or site label: CD45RA+CCR7+. The TCR was taken from a man between 25 and 39 years old in good health. The DNA reads TGTGCCAGCAGCTCGGTAGGCGCGGGAGCCGAAGAGCAGTACTTC. Its translation reads: CASSSVGAGAEEQYF. Reference TRBV5-4 and TRBJ2-7 genes cover what lies past the CDR3, so the full variable domain is ETGVTQSPTHLIKTRGQQVTLRCSSQSGHNTVSWYQQALGQGPQFIFQYYREEENGRGNFPPRFSGLQFPNYSSELNVNALELDDSALYLCASSSVGAGAEEQYFGPGTRLTVT.